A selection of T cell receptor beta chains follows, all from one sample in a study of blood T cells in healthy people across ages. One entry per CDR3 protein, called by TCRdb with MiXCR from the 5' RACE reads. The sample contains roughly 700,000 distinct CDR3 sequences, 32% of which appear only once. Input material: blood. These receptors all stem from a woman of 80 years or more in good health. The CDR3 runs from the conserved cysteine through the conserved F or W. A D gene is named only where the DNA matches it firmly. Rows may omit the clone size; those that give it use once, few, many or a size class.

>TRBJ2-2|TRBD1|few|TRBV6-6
TGTGCCAGCAGCGAACCCCCGGGACAGGGGACCGGGGAGCGGTTTTTT
CASSEPPGQGTGERFF
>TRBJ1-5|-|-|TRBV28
TGTGCCAGCAGTAACGGGTGGGGCAATCAGCCCCAGCATTTT
CASSNGWGNQPQHF
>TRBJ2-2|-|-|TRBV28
TGTGCCAGCAGTTTAGCGGGGGCCACCGGGGAGCTGTTTTTT
CASSLAGATGELFF
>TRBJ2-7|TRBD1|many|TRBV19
TGTGCCAGTAGTATCCGGGACAGGGGGATCTACGAGCAGTACTTC
CASSIRDRGIYEQYF
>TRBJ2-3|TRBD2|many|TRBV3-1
TGTGCCAGCACCCAAGGTCGGGGGGGCCTCGATACGCAGTATTTT
CASTQGRGGLDTQYF
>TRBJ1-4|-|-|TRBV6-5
TGTGCCAGCAGTTACTCGAGGGGAACTAATGAAAAACTGTTTTTT
CASSYSRGTNEKLFF
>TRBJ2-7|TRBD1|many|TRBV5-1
TGCGCCAGCAGCAGGGGACAGGGAGGGACCTACGAGCAGTACTTC
CASSRGQGGTYEQYF
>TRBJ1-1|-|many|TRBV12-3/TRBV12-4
TGTGCCAGCAGTTCAAGACCGGATCGGCAAGCTTTCTTT
CASSSRPDRQAFF
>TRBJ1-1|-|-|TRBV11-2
TGTGCCAGCAGCTTAGTATCGGTGAACACTGAAGCTTTCTTT
CASSLVSVNTEAFF
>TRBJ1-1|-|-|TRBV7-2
TGTGCCAGCAGCTCCACCGGGGCAGGGGTCACTGAAGCTTTCTTT
CASSSTGAGVTEAFF
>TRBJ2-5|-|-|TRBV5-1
TGCGCCAGCAGCCACGGACCCGGGGAGACCCAGTACTTC
CASSHGPGETQYF
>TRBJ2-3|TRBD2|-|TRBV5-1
TGCGCCAGCAGCTTTGGTAGCGGGAGGCCGGATACGCAGTATTTT
CASSFGSGRPDTQYF
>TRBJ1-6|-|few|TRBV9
TGTGCCAGCAGCGTAGAAGAGGTAAATTCACCCCTCCACTTT
CASSVEEVNSPLHF
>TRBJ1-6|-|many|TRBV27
TGTGCCAGCAGTTTAATTCGACAGGCGGGATCACCCCTCCACTTT
CASSLIRQAGSPLHF
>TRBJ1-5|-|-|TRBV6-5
TGTGCCAGCAGCGCCAGACTGGTGAATCAGCCCCAGCATTTT
CASSARLVNQPQHF
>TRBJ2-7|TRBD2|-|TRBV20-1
TGCAGTGCTAGAGATAGTGGTAGCGGGGGGTTCGAGCAGTACTTC
CSARDSGSGGFEQYF
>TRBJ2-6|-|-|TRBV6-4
TGTGCCAGCAGTTCGACCCCTGGGGCCAACGTCCTGACTTTC
CASSSTPGANVLTF
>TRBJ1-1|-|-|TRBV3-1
TGTACCAGCAGCCCGTCAACAGTGAGCACTGAAGCTTTCTTT
CTSSPSTVSTEAFF
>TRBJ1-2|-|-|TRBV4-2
TGTGCCAGCAGCCCACCAGGCCAGGGGAATGACTATGGCTACACCTTC
CASSPPGQGNDYGYTF
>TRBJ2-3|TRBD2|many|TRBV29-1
TGCAGCGCCGGGACTAGCGGGGTCACAGATACGCAGTATTTT
CSAGTSGVTDTQYF
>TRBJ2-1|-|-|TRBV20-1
TGCAGTGCTAAGGGCACAGGGTACTCCTACAATGAGCAGTTCTTC
CSAKGTGYSYNEQFF
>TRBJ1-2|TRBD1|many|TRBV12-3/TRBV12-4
TGTGCCAGCAGTTTAGTCGGGGGACAGGGGCTTCTTGGCTACACCTTC
CASSLVGGQGLLGYTF
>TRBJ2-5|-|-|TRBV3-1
TGTGCCAGCAGCCAAGAAAGGGTCCCAATACAAGAGACCCAGTACTTC
CASSQERVPIQETQYF
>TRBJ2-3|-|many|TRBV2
TGTGCCAGCAGTGACCAGGGGCGCACAGATACGCAGTATTTT
CASSDQGRTDTQYF
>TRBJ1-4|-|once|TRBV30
TGTGCCTGGAGTGTACCAAGGGGAATCGAAAAACTGTTTTTT
CAWSVPRGIEKLFF
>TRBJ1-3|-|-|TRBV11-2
TGTGCCAGCAGCTCGTCCGGGACAAATTCTGGAAACACCATATATTTT
CASSSSGTNSGNTIYF
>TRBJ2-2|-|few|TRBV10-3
TGTGCCATCACCCCCAATAGACTTAACACCGGGGAGTTGTTTTTT
CAITPNRLNTGELFF
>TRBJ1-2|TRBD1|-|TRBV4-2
TGTGCCAGCAGCCAATCCGGGACAGGCCTATCTAACTATGGCCACACCTTC
CASSQSGTGLSNYGHTF
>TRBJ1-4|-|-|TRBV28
TGTGCCAGCAGTTCGGGGAATGAAAAACTGTTTTTT
CASSSGNEKLFF
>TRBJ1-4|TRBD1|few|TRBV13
TGTGCCAGCAGCTTCCGGGGGGACAGGGCTGAAAAACTGTTTTTT
CASSFRGDRAEKLFF
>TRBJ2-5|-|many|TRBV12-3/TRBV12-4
TGTGCCAGCAGTTTCTATCAAGAGACCCAGTACTTC
CASSFYQETQYF
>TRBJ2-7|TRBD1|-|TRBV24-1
TGTGCCACCAGTGACCCAGCGACAGGGTTTTCCTACAATGAGCAGTACTTC
CATSDPATGFSYNEQYF
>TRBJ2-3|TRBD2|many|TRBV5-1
TGCGCCAGCAGCTTGGAGCGGGGAAGCACAGATACGCAGTATTTT
CASSLERGSTDTQYF
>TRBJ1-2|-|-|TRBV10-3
TGTGCCATCAGTGAGTCAGGAGGGTTTGGCTACACCTTC
CAISESGGFGYTF
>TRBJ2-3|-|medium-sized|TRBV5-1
TGCGCCAGCAGCTTTCCTGGAGATACGCAGTATTTT
CASSFPGDTQYF
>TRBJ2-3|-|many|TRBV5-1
TGCGCCAGCAGCCAGGGACACTACACAGATACGCAGTATTTT
CASSQGHYTDTQYF
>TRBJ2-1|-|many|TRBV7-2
TGTGCCAGCAGCTTAGCAAACAGAAGGGCGAATGAGCAGTTCTTC
CASSLANRRANEQFF
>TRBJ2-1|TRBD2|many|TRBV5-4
TGTGCCAGCAGCTCCGGGACTAGCGGGACCAATGAGCAGTTCTTC
CASSSGTSGTNEQFF
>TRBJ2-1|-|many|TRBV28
TGTGCCAGCAGCCCGACAGGCGACAATGAGCAGTTCTTC
CASSPTGDNEQFF
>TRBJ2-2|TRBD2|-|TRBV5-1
TGCGCCAGCAGCTTGGCTAGCGGGGGCTCTTTTACGGAGCTGTTTTTT
CASSLASGGSFTELFF
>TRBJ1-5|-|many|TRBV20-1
TGCAGTGTAACGACAAATAATCAGCCCCAGCATTTT
CSVTTNNQPQHF
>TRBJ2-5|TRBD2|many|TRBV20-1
TGCAGTGCTAGAGTTAGCGGGGGCGTGGAGACCCAGTACTTC
CSARVSGGVETQYF
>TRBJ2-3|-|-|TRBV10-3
TGTGCCATCGGAACCGAGGGGGGACAGAACACAGATACGCAGTATTTT
CAIGTEGGQNTDTQYF
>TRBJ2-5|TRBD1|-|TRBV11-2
TGTGCCAGCAGCTTACAGATCCCGGGACAGAAGTCGGGGGAGACCCAGTACTTC
CASSLQIPGQKSGETQYF
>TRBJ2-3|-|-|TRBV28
TGTGCCAGCAGTTTCGACGAGTCCATCACAGGTACGCAGTATTTT
CASSFDESITGTQYF
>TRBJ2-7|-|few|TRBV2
TGTGCCAGCACGGTACAGCCCTACGAGCAGTACTTC
CASTVQPYEQYF
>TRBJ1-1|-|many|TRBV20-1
TGCAGTGCTAGAGTTTCGAATTTGGGCGGTGAAGCTTTCTTT
CSARVSNLGGEAFF
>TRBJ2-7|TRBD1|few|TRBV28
TGTGCCAGCAGCTGGACAGGGGGCGTCTACAATGAGCAGTACTTC
CASSWTGGVYNEQYF
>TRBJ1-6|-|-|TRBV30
TGTGCCCCCCAGGAACTCTCGGATTCACCCCTCCACTTT
CAPQELSDSPLHF
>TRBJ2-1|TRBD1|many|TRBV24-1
TGTGCCACAAGGGGGCTCGGTTACAATGAGCAGTTCTTC
CATRGLGYNEQFF
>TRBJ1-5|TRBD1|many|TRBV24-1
TGTGCCACCGGGACAGGAGATCAGCCCCAGCATTTT
CATGTGDQPQHF
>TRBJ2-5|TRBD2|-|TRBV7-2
TGTGCCAGCAGCTTGGGCGGGAGGAATAAGCAGTACTTC
CASSLGGRNKQYF
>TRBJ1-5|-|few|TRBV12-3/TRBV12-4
TGTGCCAGCAGTTTCGGAGGGGGGGGCAATCAGCCCCAGCATTTT
CASSFGGGGNQPQHF
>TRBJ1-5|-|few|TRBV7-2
TGTGCCAGCAGCTTAGACGGAATTGGCAATCAGCCCCAGCATTTT
CASSLDGIGNQPQHF
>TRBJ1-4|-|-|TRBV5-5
TGTGCCACCCAGACATCAGGCGGGGAAAAACTGTTTTTT
CATQTSGGEKLFF
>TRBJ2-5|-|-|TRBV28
TGTGCCAGCAGTTCAGCGGGACAGCCCCAAGAGACCCAGGTCTTC
CASSSAGQPQETQVF
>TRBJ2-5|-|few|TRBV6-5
TGTGCCAGCAGTAGTGACATACAGTGGGGGCGCAGGGAGACCCAGTACTTC
CASSSDIQWGRRETQYF
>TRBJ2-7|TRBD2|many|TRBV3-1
TGTGCCAGCAGCCAAGAGTGGCCTAGCGGGGGCCAAATAATCTCCTACGAGCAGTACTTC
CASSQEWPSGGQIISYEQYF
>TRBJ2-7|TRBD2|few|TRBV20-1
TGCAGTGCTAGAGGTACTAGCGGGGGAATTAGCTCCTACGAGCAGTACTTC
CSARGTSGGISSYEQYF
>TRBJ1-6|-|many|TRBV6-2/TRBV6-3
TGTGCCAGCGGCTTCCTCTTCAGGAATTCACCCCTCCACTTT
CASGFLFRNSPLHF